Following are 12 T cell receptor beta chains from one sample sequenced in a study of CD8 T cell repertoires and HIV-1 epitope variants. TCRdb's copy holds only in-frame clones and misses some; the assay was immunoSEQ multiplex PCR. The sample records some 87,000 clones, around 75% being singletons. Sequenced: uncultured baseline CD8+ T cells from peripheral blood mononuclear cells (PBMCs). These receptors were taken from a male donor with HIV.

J is TRBJ1-2 and V is TRBV2, with TRBD1 identical over 10 bases. The CDR3 has 14 residues. Losses at the gene ends were 6 bases for V and 0 bases for J; bases not matched to a gene: 1. CDR1 is SNHLY, CDR2 FYNNEI, per germline. CDR3 DNA sequence: TGTGCCAGCAGGGGGACAGGGGCTAACTATGGCTACACCTTC. Translation gives CASRGTGANYGYTF.

This sequence joins TRBV5-4 and TRBJ1-6; 10 nucleotides line up with TRBD1. The trim removed 2 bases at V and 11 bases at J, leaving 7 bases unmatched. The V gene's germline CDR1 is SGHNT and CDR2 YYREEE (reference sequence). This CDR3 region has 15 residues. This chain's CDR3 is CASSFRDRGYPPLHF. CDR3 DNA sequence: TGTGCCAGCAGCTTCCGGGACAGGGGATATCCACCCCTCCACTTT.

A note on this clone: The DNA is omitted, as the CDR3 cannot be located on it reliably, and the CDR3 follows TCRdb's listing. V is TRBV1 and J is TRBJ1-1; TRBD1 reflects the table's D call only, with no check against the DNA. TRBV1 is described as a pseudogene. The CDR3 comprises 17 residues, both ends counted. The CDR3 here is CTSSQVLWGQGITEAFF.

The rearrangement uses TRBV18 and TRBJ1-3; D remains ambiguous. The CDR3 runs to 15 residues. V lost 6 bases and J 4 bases, leaving 16 bases between the germline ends. Germline V gene lookup returns CDR1 KGHSH and CDR2 LQKENI. CDR3 in DNA: TGTGCCAGCTCCCCCCAGGCCGCCGGAGGAAACACCATATATTTT. This sequence encodes CASSPQAAGGNTIYF.

The genes are TRBV9 and TRBJ2-2, with 9 bases matching TRBD1. Germline V CDR1 and CDR2: SGDLS, YYNGEE. V shed 0 bases and J 5 bases; nucleotides not matched to a gene: 5. This CDR3 is built from 16 residues. The CDR3 is CASSVGTGVITGELFF. CDR3 sequence (DNA): TGTGCCAGCAGCGTAGGGACAGGGGTAATAACCGGGGAGCTGTTTTTT.

The chain has TRBV5-1 and TRBJ1-3, with D hard to call. CDR3 length: 17 residues. Germline V gives CDR1 SGHRS, CDR2 YFSETQ. V shed 0 bases and J shed 0 bases, with 13 bases lying between them. In DNA, the CDR3 is TGCGCCAGCAGCTTGGGTAGGACCGAGAGCTCTGGAAACACCATATATTTT. It is translated as CASSLGRTESSGNTIYF.

The rearrangement uses TRBV7-2 and TRBJ2-3, with 10 nucleotides matching TRBD2. V lost 0 bases to trimming and J lost 4 bases; unmatched junction nucleotides: 4. The CDR3 extends over 16 amino acids. In germline, CDR1 is SGHTA, CDR2 FQGNSA. DNA of the CDR3: TGTGCCAGCAGCTTAGCGCTTAGCGGGAGGCCAGATACGCAGTATTTT. It encodes CASSLALSGRPDTQYF.

The CDR3 nucleotides are TGTGCCAGCAGCTTAGGACCGACAGGGGGGACTGAAGCTTTCTTT. This encodes CASSLGPTGGTEAFF. The chain is built from TRBV7-6 and TRBJ1-1, with 9 bases fitting TRBD1. The CDR3 loop spans 15 amino acids. J gave up 5 bases and V 1 base, and 5 bases lay outside the gene matches. From germline, CDR1 is SGHVS and CDR2 FNYEAQ.

The rearrangement links TRBV6-1 to TRBJ1-1; D might be TRBD1 (6 bases). The ends were cut back, 6 bases at V and 1 base at J, with 9 bases in the middle. The V gene's germline CDR1 is MNHNS and CDR2 SASEGT. The CDR3 consists of 13 residues. The CDR3 sequence: CASSRTENTEAFF. The CDR3 DNA sequence: TGTGCCAGCAGCAGGACAGAGAACACTGAAGCTTTCTTT.

This clone was counted a few times. The CDR3 DNA reads TGTGCCAGCAGACAATACCGCGGGGGGAACACTGAAGCTTTCTTT. This codes for CASRQYRGGNTEAFF. The chain uses TRBV28 and TRBJ1-1; TRBD1 is a possible D gene (5 bases). In germline, CDR1 is MDHEN, CDR2 SYDVKM. V gave up 6 bases and J gave up 1 base, with 15 bases separating them. This CDR3 is 15 amino acids long.

The chain is built from TRBV28 and TRBJ1-4; D is perhaps TRBD1 (6 bases). The V end lost 2 bases, the J end lost 0 bases, and 7 bases lay between the germline ends. The germline CDR1 and CDR2 sequences are MDHEN and SYDVKM. This CDR3 contains 15 residues. For the CDR3, the DNA is TGTGCCAGCAGTTTAACAGGGTCAACTAATGAAAAACTGTTTTTT. Translation: CASSLTGSTNEKLFF.

This clone appeared a single time. This rearrangement joins TRBV9 to TRBJ2-1; the D gene could be TRBD1 or TRBD2 (5 bases each). The ends were cut back, 4 bases at V and 4 bases at J, with 12 bases in the middle. The length of the CDR3 is 14 residues. Germline CDR1 and CDR2: SGDLS and YYNGEE. As DNA, the CDR3 is TGTGCCAGCAGCCGTGGGGACCGATACAATGAGCAGTTCTTC. Amino acids: CASSRGDRYNEQFF.